The 4 T cell receptor beta chains presented below share a single source sample, sequenced in a study of T-cell reconstitution after alpha-beta-depleted transplantation in children listed by TCRdb under 2016. Receptor libraries were prepared by PCR. Sequencing instrument: Illumina HiSeq 2500. TCR library preparation used molecular barcoding, with unique molecular identifiers applied to normalize quantification of the TCRbeta repertoire. Clones were called with MiXCR by TCRdb after fastp trimmed the public reads at Q25, and only in-frame beta chains were retained. Each entry merges the rows of one CDR3 protein and shows their most common DNA and genes. For this sample the table gives about 540,000 distinct CDR3 sequences, of which about a sixth were detected only once. Clones ranked in the top ten supply 3% to 4% of the sample. The sequences come from PBMCs from the stem cell graft donor, collected from the stem cell graft. Receptors were obtained from a human donor who donated a stem cell graft to a child with acute lymphoblastic leukemia.

The chain employs TRBV4-2 and TRBJ2-6; D unclear. The germline V and J ends were trimmed by 0 bases and 0 bases, with 9 bases remaining between them. CDR1 is LGHNA, CDR2 YNFKEQ, per germline. This CDR3 region has 17 residues. The chain's CDR3 is CASSQDLADSGANVLTF. CDR3 bases: TGTGCCAGCAGCCAAGATTTGGCGGACTCTGGGGCCAACGTCCTGACTTTC.

This chain links TRBV27 with TRBJ2-7, with 8 bases that match TRBD1. This CDR3 is 14 amino acids long. Germline-derived CDR1 and CDR2 are MNHEY and SMNVEV (reference sequence). The ends lost 3 bases at V and 1 base at J; junction bases unmatched: 2. This CDR3 reads CASSLDRVSYEQYF. In DNA, the CDR3 is TGTGCCAGCAGTTTGGACAGGGTTTCCTACGAGCAGTACTTC.

This clonotype appeared a few times. The V call is TRBV27, the J call TRBJ2-3; possibly TRBD1 or TRBD2 for D (5 bases each). Trimming removed 3 bases from V and 2 bases from J, with 12 bases in between. The CDR3 has 15 residues. Germline-derived CDR1 and CDR2 are MNHEY and SMNVEV (reference sequence). The CDR3 bases are TGTGCCAGCAGTTTGAACGGGGCCGTCACAGATACGCAGTATTTT. The encoded protein is CASSLNGAVTDTQYF.

The chain carries TRBV4-1 and TRBJ1-5; D possibly corresponds to TRBD1 (6 bases). Trimming left V 3 bases short and J 7 bases short, with 13 bases between. The CDR3 contains 14 residues. Germline V lookup: CDR1 MGHRA, CDR2 YSYEKL. This CDR3 reads CASSQALGQQPQHF. In DNA form, the CDR3 reads TGCGCCAGCAGCCAGGCCTTAGGACAGCAGCCCCAGCATTTT.